This TCR beta chain came from a study of a mutant IDH1 vaccine in newly diagnosed glioma. Overall study context: The sex distribution of treated patients was around 60% male and around 40% female, with a mean age of 40.4 years. The study's findings and limits: Patients showed vaccine-induced immune responses at a rate of roughly 93%. Top-clonotype changes in peripheral T cells seemed unrelated to pseudoprogression.

The germline V gene encodes CDR1 SGHTA and CDR2 FQGTGA. The length of the CDR3 is 16 residues. With V trimmed by 0 bases and J by 4 bases, 8 bases remained unmatched. Only a few counts were recorded for this clone. What it recognizes is unknown. Time point: baseline, week 1 (first vaccination visit). Treatment: pre-vaccination baseline after standard-of-care therapy. Donors had new WHO grade 3 or 4 IDH1-mutant, ATRX-lost astrocytomas. The protocol was immunoSEQ multiplex PCR, while the TCRdb copy is restricted to in-frame clones and leaves out a portion. The sample records roughly 35,000 clones, around 85% being singletons.

The chain recombines TRBV7-3 with TRBJ2-5; 7 bases are shared with TRBD1. The sample was PBMCs, taken from a glioma patient treated with radiotherapy, temozolomide or both. The sequence was obtained from a woman aged 40 to 50 with glioma. The CDR3 is CASSLTGSPGGETQYF. In nucleotides, the CDR3 is TGTGCCAGCAGCTTAACCGGGTCCCCAGGGGGAGAGACCCAGTACTTC. The whole variable domain, remainder taken from reference TRBV7-3 and TRBJ2-5, is GAGVSQTPSNKVTEKGKYVELRCDPISGHTALYWYRQSLGQGPEFLIYFQGTGAADDSGLPNDRFFAVRPEGSVSTLKIQRTERGDSAVYLCASSLTGSPGGETQYFGPGTRLLVL.